This record looks at one T cell receptor beta chain sequence and its context. A few counts support this clone. Its target antigen remains unknown. Base qualities are not recorded, but no much larger clone differs from it by a single base. The data derive from a study of cytomegalovirus exposure and HLA in healthy donors (dated by TCRdb to the late 2010s). About the study as a whole: An earlier analysis of roughly 500 of the donors reported approximately 300 Gb of sequence data and roughly 110 million unique TCR beta sequences from 150 million to 200 million T cells. To study patterns of TCR occurrence, a later analysis re-analyzed previously published TCR beta repertoires from 500 to 850 donors and added high-resolution HLA genotyping. A later genetic analysis took genome-wide SNP genotypes for about 65% of the 666 donors and used that subset as a discovery cohort. Every discovery cohort repertoire had been produced on one sequencing platform. Across some 400 genotyped donors of the cohort, an average of about 220,000 unique TCR beta nucleotide sequences per donor were sequenced, and about a sixth of those sequences were non-productive. To predict cytomegalovirus infection status, the study combined high-throughput TCR immunosequencing, statistical association of individual TCRs with disease status, and machine learning. Five DR-DQ haplotypes were handled as single units for association and clustering, since linkage in the cohort was strong. The aim of the study was to test whether cataloging public T cell receptors could identify signatures of past pathogen exposure. Alongside the repertoire data, information on donor age, sex, ethnicity and CMV serostatus was compiled. An earlier analysis of around 640 of the donors used high-throughput TCR beta sequencing to judge whether each TCR beta V gene segment behaved as functional or pseudogenic. Class I and class II HLA loci were covered by the typing at four-digit resolution. The number of typed donors differed by locus: about 629-630 for A, B, C, DRB1 and DQB1; 500 to 550 for DQA1; some 590 for DPA1; and some 450 for DPB1. Of the 350 to 450 genotyped donors, roughly 80% fell in the genetic ancestry cluster associated with self-reported Caucasian donors. In addition to the first cohort of approximately 670 subjects, a separate validation cohort of around 110 different subjects was used. Rather than drawing on any new phenotypic data, the later analysis identified candidate immune exposures from TCR beta sequences and the way those sequences occurred across donors. The study used immunosequencing to profile the T cell repertoires of approximately 630 subjects and linked those repertoires to cytomegalovirus serostatus. Roughly 320 gigabases of sequencing data and around 90 million unique TCR sequences made up an early release that covered about 640 HLA-typed donors. Beyond this particular receptor, the publication reports: According to a later genetic analysis, donors in an Asian-associated ancestry cluster had fewer N-insertions in productive TCRs than the approximately 690-donor mean. Specific HLA alleles were associated with over 15,000 TCR beta sequences at a false discovery rate of 0.05 in a later analysis. Immune exposure information for the cohort was limited to CMV serostatus. Because counts were too low, about 15 rarely observed V segments, including chromosome 9 orphons, were left out of the earlier analysis of a few hundred of the donors. A cluster of highly shared sequence variants was judged likely to be a technical artifact of the sequencing pipeline. In vitro tests confirmed that a few of the cytomegalovirus-associated TCR beta chains recognize cytomegalovirus antigens. Sequencing depth was assumed to be roughly uniform across donors in the presence/absence analyses, though that assumption may not hold. A later analysis found that HLA-associated TCR beta chains were more clonally expanded and had lower generation probabilities than equally common non-associated chains. Most TCR sequences were seen in very few donors, while some public TCRs were found in many individuals. It was suggested by the authors that the approach could potentially be generalized to other disease states and immunological phenotypes. V-gene and J-gene trimming of TCR beta chains was associated with a missense DCLRE1C variant in a later genetic analysis, and the association was replicated in an independent cohort. When HLA alleles, especially DR and DQ, strongly co-occurred, attributing TCR associations to individual alleles was difficult. A later analysis found that TCR association rates varied across HLA loci, with DRB1 alleles showing the most associated TCRs and HLA-C alleles the fewest. The study listed 164 TCR beta chains as associated with cytomegalovirus. Because HLA typing was missing for some donors at each locus, association tests included only the typed subset. Correlated functional status among segregating V segments might reflect linkage disequilibrium, but an unknown experimental factor could not be ruled out. Some IMGT-functional V segments, including TRBV6-2 and TRBV6-3, could not be told apart with the 87-base-pair reads, so those segments were excluded. An earlier analysis of some 560 of the donors showed that most TCR beta V segments appeared in productive rearrangements either about 87% or about 30% of the time, which broadly matched IMGT annotations. The classifier was reported to diagnose cytomegalovirus status with high specificity and sensitivity in both the original and validation cohorts. In this cohort, only TCR beta chains were sequenced, and detectable features were limited by the absence of alpha or paired-chain data. In a later analysis, most CMV-associated TCR beta chains were found to appear HLA-restricted, with HLA associations seemingly driven largely by CMV exposure. A further reported finding was that TCR beta sequences accurately predicted the HLA-A and HLA-B alleles for most subjects in the first cohort. A later analysis reported that several top co-occurrence clusters appeared linked to parvovirus B19, influenza, CMV and Epstein-Barr virus.

Via the germline V gene, CDR1 is SGHTS and CDR2 YDEGEE. V lost 2 bases and J lost 3 bases; the stretch between them is 8 bases long. Spanning cysteine to phenylalanine, the CDR3 consists of 13 amino acids. The read is trimmed to its CDR3 DNA, 39 bases read in frame from base 1. The library was built by means of the immunoSEQ multiplex PCR assay. For the multiplex PCR, a mixture combining 60 forward primers for TCR Vbeta segments and 13 reverse primers for TCR Jbeta segments was used. The CDR3 region of rearranged TCR beta genes was amplified from genomic DNA by a multiplex PCR assay. Amplified TCR beta libraries were sequenced as 87-base-pair reads on the Illumina HiSeq System. The paper's data handling went like this. Across the 670 or so repertoires, a later analysis counted 80 million or so unique TCR beta chains, 9 million to 14 million of which were shared by at least two donors. Raw reads were error-corrected and collapsed into unique sequences with a nearest-neighbor algorithm that merged closely related sequences to remove PCR and sequencing errors. V, D and J gene segments were assigned by aligning CDR3 sequences to IMGT reference sequences. For a sequence to be retained, a match of at least six nucleotides was required to both a V gene segment and a J gene segment. A rearrangement counted as productive if the CDR3 had no stop codons and remained in frame with V and J, and every other rearrangement counted as non-productive. Following IMGT convention, CDR3 was defined as the stretch from the second conserved V-encoded cysteine up to the conserved J-encoded phenylalanine. The earlier analysis of about 590 of the donors excluded sequences that lacked an unambiguous match to a single V gene segment. In an earlier analysis of 450 to 750 of the donors, a V segment was called functional when productive rearrangements were above 56.7%, and segregating when the standard deviation between donors exceeded 5%. A statistical classification framework was built to diagnose cytomegalovirus status from the catalog of TCR beta chain sequences. In a later analysis, V and J genes were assigned by comparing TCR nucleotide sequences against IMGT/GENE-DB human TR gene sequences. A later analysis assigned CDR3 sequences and most-parsimonious VDJ recombination scenarios with the TCRdist pipeline. In a later analysis, each TCR beta chain was defined by its CDR3 amino acid sequence together with its V-gene family, and reads without a unique V-gene family were excluded. As a way to deal with suspected cross-contamination and a sequencing artifact, a later analysis dropped 500 to 700 nucleotide sequences that were highly shared and had low generation probability. For each public chain, a later analysis derived a clonal expansion index from normalized ranks of inferred template counts within each repertoire. In a later analysis, generation probabilities were computed using a VDJ recombination model fitted to out-of-frame rearrangements, and the results were checked against IGoR. In a later analysis, TCR-TCR, TCR-HLA and TCR-CMV co-occurrence was scored with hypergeometric tests, and a repertoire-size bias correction was applied to TCR pairs. False discovery rates were estimated in a later analysis by permuting HLA or CMV assignments 20 times. In a later analysis, co-occurring TCRs were grouped using DBSCAN, and TCRdist sequence similarity was added for clustering within HLA-allele-positive subsets. Co-occurrence clustering excluded repertoires with fewer than 30,000 or more than 120,000 public chains, plus five with anomalous nucleotide sharing. In its TCRdb copy, this immuneACCESS table keeps in-frame sequences only and misses some clones. Where compared with another copy, unresolved V genes explain less than half of these, and the others have no known cause. V and J calls and clone size are copied from that table; D and trimming were computed from the DNA. Counted in this sample were tens of thousands of clones; about two thirds of them appeared once. The top ten hold around a fifth of the sample.

The cohort comprised fewer than 700 healthy bone marrow donors. Cohort members were all nominally healthy when sampled, although unrecorded immune exposures were likely present. The donor was CMV seropositive and belonged to the group of 250 to 350 seropositive cohort members. A peripheral blood sample was provided by each donor, and peripheral blood mononuclear cells were used for TCR beta sequencing. Genomic DNA extraction from the blood cell samples was performed with the Qiagen DNeasy Blood Extraction Kit. The source of this sequence is a woman aged 45 to 65 in good health and CMV-seropositive. Sequencing input: PBMCs. In this chain, TRBV5-8 is recombined with TRBJ1-1, and TRBD1 may be the D gene, going by 6 matching bases. The sequence in DNA is TGTGCCAGCAGCTTACAGGGAGACACTGAAGCTTTCTTT. Its protein is CASSLQGDTEAFF.